The text below deals with one T cell receptor beta chain. This entry comes from a study of monozygotic twins with inflammatory bowel disease. TCRdb derives one entry per CDR3 protein from the 5' RACE reads, leaving out DNA. This sample's clone table lists about 130,000 distinct CDR3 sequences. The CDR3 sequence is 14 residues long. CDR1 SGHRS and CDR2 YFSETQ come from the germline V gene. Sequencing used blood. J is TRBJ2-5 and V is TRBV5-1; the D call from TCRdb, TRBD2, cannot be confirmed without DNA. The sequence was collected from a human donor with ulcerative colitis or Crohn's disease, or a healthy co-twin of an affected twin (not recorded which). CDR3 sequence: CASSLGLAGETQYF.